This TCR beta chain stems from a study of PD-L1 blockade in urothelial cancer. Study as a whole: Between 0 and 3 chemotherapy regimens preceded treatment for each patient.

The CDR3 covers 16 residues. CDR1 is SGHNT and CDR2 is YENEEA in the germline V gene. The trim removed 3 bases at V and 5 bases at J, leaving 6 bases unmatched. The table came from immunoSEQ multiplex PCR; TCRdb's copy has only in-frame clones and leaves some out. The sample yields about 38,000 clones, around 81% seen once. Time point described: pretreatment peripheral blood. The sequence came from a man older than 75 with urothelial cancer. This sample comprised PBMCs, obtained around atezolizumab (anti-PD-L1) treatment. V gene TRBV11-3 combines with J gene TRBJ2-2; TRBD2 agrees at 10 bases. This CDR3 reads CASSFTSSGGTGELFF. The CDR3 coding sequence is TGTGCCAGCAGCTTTACATCTAGCGGGGGTACCGGGGAGCTGTTTTTT.